This T cell receptor (beta chain) was sequenced during a study of blood T cell repertoires in COVID-19. Points on this clone: A clone one base away is much larger, so this may be a read error.

TCRdb keeps only in-frame clones here, not all; method: immunoSEQ multiplex PCR. In the table there are 250,000 or so clones, about nine tenths of which are singletons. The CDR3 contains 11 residues. Trimming took off 6 bases at V and 6 bases at J, with 5 bases between the two ends. The chain joins TRBV12-3 or TRBV12-4 to TRBJ2-2; D is undetermined. The sequenced sample consisted of peripheral blood. This receptor was identified in a man aged 40-50 years with active or convalescent COVID-19. The CDR3 sequence: CASSLPGELFF. The DNA of the CDR3 is TGTGCCAGCAGCCTCCCCGGGGAGCTGTTTTTT.